The rows below give T cell receptor beta chains drawn from one sample of a study of graft-versus-host responses after intestinal transplantation. Assay used: immunoSEQ multiplex PCR; TCRdb lists only in-frame clones, some missing. The repertoire holds roughly 70,000 clones, with about nine tenths as singletons. Sequencing was performed on bone marrow, taken 700 to 750 days after intestinal transplantation. These receptors came from a human patient who received an intestinal transplant, so some T cells may come from the graft donor. The CDR3 runs from the conserved cysteine through the conserved F or W. Each record gives: CDR3 protein, CDR3 DNA, J gene, clone size, D gene, V gene. A D gene is named only where the DNA matches it firmly. A clone size is listed for some rows: how often the clone was seen (once, few, many), or a class if it is expanded.

CDR3aa: CASSVNNRGEGYTF
CDR3nt: TGTGCCAGCAGCGTAAATAACAGGGGAGAAGGCTACACCTTC
j_gene: TRBJ1-2
abundance: NA
d_gene: TRBD1
v_gene: TRBV2

CDR3aa: CASSQRGGNDEQYF
CDR3nt: TGTGCCAGCAGTCAGCGGGGGGGTAACGACGAGCAGTACTTC
j_gene: TRBJ2-7
abundance: once
d_gene: TRBD2
v_gene: TRBV6-5

CDR3aa: CAWGDSRYEQYF
CDR3nt: TGTGCCTGGGGGGACAGTCGCTACGAGCAGTACTTC
j_gene: TRBJ2-7
abundance: NA
d_gene: TRBD1
v_gene: TRBV30

CDR3aa: CASSLEGTQDYNEQFF
CDR3nt: TGTGCCAGCAGCTTGGAAGGGACACAAGACTACAATGAGCAGTTCTTC
j_gene: TRBJ2-1
abundance: NA
d_gene: NA
v_gene: TRBV5-6

CDR3aa: CASSPLGQPSGANVLTF
CDR3nt: TGTGCCAGCAGTCCCCTGGGACAGCCATCTGGGGCCAACGTCCTGACTTTC
j_gene: TRBJ2-6
abundance: NA
d_gene: TRBD1
v_gene: TRBV27

CDR3aa: CASSLVFRLGTVTQYF
CDR3nt: TGCGCCAGCAGCTTGGTGTTTCGCTTGGGGACAGTGACCCAGTACTTC
j_gene: TRBJ2-5
abundance: NA
d_gene: TRBD1
v_gene: TRBV5-1

CDR3aa: CASSLVGLNRVNEKLFF
CDR3nt: TGTGCCAGCAGCTTAGTAGGGCTCAACAGGGTTAATGAAAAACTGTTTTTT
j_gene: TRBJ1-4
abundance: NA
d_gene: NA
v_gene: TRBV7-9

CDR3aa: CASSHETGTYEQYF
CDR3nt: TGCGCCAGCAGTCACGAAACGGGGACATACGAGCAGTACTTC
j_gene: TRBJ2-7
abundance: NA
d_gene: NA
v_gene: TRBV5-1

CDR3aa: CASSGGGAGEKLFF
CDR3nt: TGTGCCAGCAGTGGGGGAGGGGCGGGCGAAAAACTGTTTTTT
j_gene: TRBJ1-4
abundance: NA
d_gene: NA
v_gene: TRBV6-6

CDR3aa: CASSQTGPRTYEQYF
CDR3nt: TGCGCCAGCAGCCAAACGGGACCTCGAACCTACGAGCAGTACTTC
j_gene: TRBJ2-7
abundance: NA
d_gene: NA
v_gene: TRBV5-1

CDR3aa: CASSLEITDEQFF
CDR3nt: TGTGCCAGCAGCTTAGAAATTACCGATGAGCAGTTCTTC
j_gene: TRBJ2-1
abundance: NA
d_gene: NA
v_gene: TRBV7-6

CDR3aa: CAVLGAFSPDTQYF
CDR3nt: TGTGCCGTTCTTGGGGCTTTCAGCCCAGATACGCAGTATTTT
j_gene: TRBJ2-3
abundance: few
d_gene: NA
v_gene: TRBV10-3

CDR3aa: CASSPFPGDRASANEQYF
CDR3nt: TGTGCCAGCTCACCATTCCCGGGGGACAGGGCCAGCGCGAACGAGCAGTACTTC
j_gene: TRBJ2-7
abundance: NA
d_gene: TRBD1
v_gene: TRBV18

CDR3aa: CASGTQGGGNEQFF
CDR3nt: TGTGCCAGCGGGACCCAGGGGGGGGGCAATGAGCAGTTCTTC
j_gene: TRBJ2-1
abundance: NA
d_gene: NA
v_gene: TRBV6-5

CDR3aa: CASSASRERQPQHF
CDR3nt: TGTGCCAGCAGTGCTTCTAGGGAGCGGCAGCCCCAGCATTTT
j_gene: TRBJ1-5
abundance: NA
d_gene: NA
v_gene: TRBV6-6

CDR3aa: CASNGLGAYYEQYF
CDR3nt: TGTGCCAGCAATGGACTAGGGGCGTACTACGAGCAGTACTTC
j_gene: TRBJ2-7
abundance: once
d_gene: TRBD2
v_gene: TRBV6-1

CDR3aa: CARSEDKTGTGISHEQYF
CDR3nt: TGTGCCAGAAGCGAGGATAAGACCGGGACAGGGATTTCCCACGAGCAGTACTTC
j_gene: TRBJ2-7
abundance: NA
d_gene: TRBD1
v_gene: TRBV5-3

CDR3aa: CAITAGTGFLYEQYF
CDR3nt: TGTGCCATCACTGCCGGGACAGGATTCTTGTACGAGCAGTACTTC
j_gene: TRBJ2-7
abundance: NA
d_gene: TRBD1
v_gene: TRBV10-3

CDR3aa: CASSFLGQGDDGYTF
CDR3nt: TGTGCCAGCAGTTTTTTGGGACAGGGGGATGATGGCTACACCTTC
j_gene: TRBJ1-2
abundance: NA
d_gene: TRBD1
v_gene: TRBV6-6

CDR3aa: CASSPGDVPEAFF
CDR3nt: TGTGCCAGCAGCCCGGGGGACGTACCTGAAGCTTTCTTT
j_gene: TRBJ1-1
abundance: once
d_gene: NA
v_gene: TRBV9

CDR3aa: CASRVGQEVNQPQHF
CDR3nt: TGTGCCAGCAGGGTGGGACAGGAGGTCAATCAGCCCCAGCATTTT
j_gene: TRBJ1-5
abundance: NA
d_gene: TRBD1
v_gene: TRBV2

CDR3aa: CASSGETQYF
CDR3nt: TGTGCCAGCTCGGGGGAGACCCAGTACTTC
j_gene: TRBJ2-5
abundance: NA
d_gene: NA
v_gene: TRBV18

CDR3aa: CASRGLAVNYGYTF
CDR3nt: TGTGCCAGCAGGGGGCTAGCAGTCAACTATGGCTACACCTTC
j_gene: TRBJ1-2
abundance: NA
d_gene: NA
v_gene: TRBV2

CDR3aa: CAWSEGRVLGGQETQYF
CDR3nt: TGTGCCTGGAGTGAGGGGAGGGTTTTAGGTGGGCAAGAGACCCAGTACTTC
j_gene: TRBJ2-5
abundance: once
d_gene: TRBD2
v_gene: TRBV30

CDR3aa: CASSLGKGSYNEQFF
CDR3nt: TGTGCCAGCAGCTTGGGCAAGGGGTCCTACAATGAGCAGTTCTTC
j_gene: TRBJ2-1
abundance: NA
d_gene: NA
v_gene: TRBV13

CDR3aa: CASSVGSAHYGYTF
CDR3nt: TGTGCCAGCAGCGTAGGGTCCGCACACTATGGCTACACCTTC
j_gene: TRBJ1-2
abundance: NA
d_gene: NA
v_gene: TRBV9

CDR3aa: CASSSYEGGNEQFF
CDR3nt: TGTGCCAGCAGCTCGTACGAAGGGGGTAACGAGCAGTTCTTC
j_gene: TRBJ2-1
abundance: NA
d_gene: NA
v_gene: TRBV11-3

CDR3aa: CSVEDLRRADTQYF
CDR3nt: TGCAGCGTTGAAGACCTCCGGAGGGCAGATACGCAGTATTTT
j_gene: TRBJ2-3
abundance: NA
d_gene: NA
v_gene: TRBV29-1

CDR3aa: CASSGTSGVATQYF
CDR3nt: TGTGCCAGCAGCGGGACTAGCGGGGTAGCTACGCAGTATTTT
j_gene: TRBJ2-3
abundance: NA
d_gene: TRBD2
v_gene: TRBV9

CDR3aa: CASSQEGARDLSPLHF
CDR3nt: TGCGCCAGCAGCCAAGAAGGGGCCAGAGACCTTTCACCCCTCCACTTT
j_gene: TRBJ1-6
abundance: NA
d_gene: NA
v_gene: TRBV4-1

CDR3aa: CASSIGGNEQFF
CDR3nt: TGTGCCAGTAGTATAGGGGGGAATGAGCAGTTCTTC
j_gene: TRBJ2-1
abundance: NA
d_gene: NA
v_gene: TRBV19

CDR3aa: CASSYRDRAGYGYTF
CDR3nt: TGTGCCAGCAGTTACCGGGACAGGGCGGGCTATGGCTACACCTTC
j_gene: TRBJ1-2
abundance: NA
d_gene: TRBD1
v_gene: TRBV6-5

CDR3aa: CASQDYTDTQYF
CDR3nt: TGTGCCAGCCAGGACTACACAGATACGCAGTATTTT
j_gene: TRBJ2-3
abundance: NA
d_gene: NA
v_gene: TRBV2

CDR3aa: CASSFTTGLNTEAFF
CDR3nt: TGTGCCAGCAGTTTCACCACAGGGCTGAACACTGAAGCTTTCTTT
j_gene: TRBJ1-1
abundance: once
d_gene: NA
v_gene: TRBV6-5

CDR3aa: CASSYCSGGSGNTIYF
CDR3nt: TGTGCCAGCAGTTACTGTTCAGGGGGCTCTGGAAACACCATATATTTT
j_gene: TRBJ1-3
abundance: NA
d_gene: TRBD1
v_gene: TRBV6-7

CDR3aa: CASSKDRTGGYYEQYF
CDR3nt: TGTGCCAGCAGCAAAGATAGGACAGGGGGCTACTACGAGCAGTACTTC
j_gene: TRBJ2-7
abundance: NA
d_gene: TRBD1
v_gene: TRBV11-1

CDR3aa: CASSLTSENEQPQHF
CDR3nt: TGCGCCAGCAGCTTGACGTCGGAGAACGAGCAGCCCCAGCATTTT
j_gene: TRBJ1-5
abundance: once
d_gene: NA
v_gene: TRBV5-1

CDR3aa: CAWSIPHYTEAFF
CDR3nt: TGTGCCTGGAGTATCCCCCACTACACTGAAGCTTTCTTT
j_gene: TRBJ1-1
abundance: few
d_gene: NA
v_gene: TRBV30

CDR3aa: CASSVTGDRGKNTGELFF
CDR3nt: TGTGCCAGCAGCGTAACCGGGGACAGGGGGAAGAACACCGGGGAGCTGTTTTTT
j_gene: TRBJ2-2
abundance: NA
d_gene: TRBD1
v_gene: TRBV9

CDR3aa: CASSPDPFRGRGNTIYF
CDR3nt: TGTGCCAGCAGCCCAGACCCCTTCAGGGGCCGGGGGAACACCATATATTTT
j_gene: TRBJ1-3
abundance: NA
d_gene: NA
v_gene: TRBV7-2

CDR3aa: CASSFLFGPDGSETQYF
CDR3nt: TGTGCCAGCAGTTTCTTATTCGGGCCGGACGGCTCGGAGACCCAGTACTTC
j_gene: TRBJ2-5
abundance: once
d_gene: NA
v_gene: TRBV28

CDR3aa: CAWRDSGGSGNTIYF
CDR3nt: TGTGCCTGGAGGGATTCAGGGGGCTCTGGAAACACCATATATTTT
j_gene: TRBJ1-3
abundance: NA
d_gene: TRBD1
v_gene: TRBV30

CDR3aa: CASSLWAKPSETQYF
CDR3nt: TGCGCCAGCAGCTTGTGGGCCAAACCTTCGGAGACCCAGTACTTC
j_gene: TRBJ2-5
abundance: NA
d_gene: NA
v_gene: TRBV5-1

CDR3aa: CASGPAGNSPLHF
CDR3nt: TGTGCTAGTGGTCCCGCGGGGAATTCACCCCTCCACTTT
j_gene: TRBJ1-6
abundance: NA
d_gene: NA
v_gene: TRBV12-5